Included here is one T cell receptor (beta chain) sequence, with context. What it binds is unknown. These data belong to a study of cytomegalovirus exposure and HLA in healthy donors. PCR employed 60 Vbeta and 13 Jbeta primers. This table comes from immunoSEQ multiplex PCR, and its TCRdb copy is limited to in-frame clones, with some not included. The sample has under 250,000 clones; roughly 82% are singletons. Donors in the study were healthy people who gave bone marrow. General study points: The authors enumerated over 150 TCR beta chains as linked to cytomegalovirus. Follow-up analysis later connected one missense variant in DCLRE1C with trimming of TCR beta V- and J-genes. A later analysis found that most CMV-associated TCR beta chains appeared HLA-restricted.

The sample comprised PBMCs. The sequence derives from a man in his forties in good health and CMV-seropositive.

The CDR3 bases are TGTGCCAGCAGTTATGTTGTGGGGCGGAACACTGAAGCTTTCTTT. Translating it yields CASSYVVGRNTEAFF. V is TRBV6-6 and J is TRBJ1-1; tentative D call: TRBD1 (5 bases). The CDR3 contains 15 residues. V was shortened by 3 bases and J by 1 base, with 12 bases between the two germline ends. Looked up from germline, CDR1 is MNHNY and CDR2 is SVGAGI (reference sequence).